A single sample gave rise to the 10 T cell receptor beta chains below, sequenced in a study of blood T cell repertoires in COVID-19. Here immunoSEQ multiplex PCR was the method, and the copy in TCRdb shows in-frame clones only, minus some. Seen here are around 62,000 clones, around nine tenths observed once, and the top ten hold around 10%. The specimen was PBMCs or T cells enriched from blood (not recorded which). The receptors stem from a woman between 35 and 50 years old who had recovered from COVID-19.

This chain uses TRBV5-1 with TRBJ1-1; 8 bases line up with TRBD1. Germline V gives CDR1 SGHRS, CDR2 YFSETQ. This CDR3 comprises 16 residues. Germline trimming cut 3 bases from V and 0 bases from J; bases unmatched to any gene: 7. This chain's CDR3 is CASSYSSGQVNTEAFF. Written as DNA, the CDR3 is TGCGCCAGCAGCTATTCTTCGGGACAGGTGAACACTGAAGCTTTCTTT.

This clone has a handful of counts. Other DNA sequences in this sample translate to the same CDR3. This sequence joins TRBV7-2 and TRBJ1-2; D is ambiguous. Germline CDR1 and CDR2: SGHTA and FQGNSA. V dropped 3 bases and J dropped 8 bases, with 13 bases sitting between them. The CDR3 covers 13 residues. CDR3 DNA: TGTGCCAGCAGCTTGGCGGGTTCGGGGGGCTACACCTTC. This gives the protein CASSLAGSGGYTF.

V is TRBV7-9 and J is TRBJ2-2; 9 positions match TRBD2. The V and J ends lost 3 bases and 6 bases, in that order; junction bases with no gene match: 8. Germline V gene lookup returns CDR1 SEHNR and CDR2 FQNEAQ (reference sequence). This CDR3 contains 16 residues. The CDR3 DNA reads TGTGCCAGCAGCTTGCGGGGGGGCCTATCTTCCGGGGAGCTGTTTTTT. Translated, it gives CASSLRGGLSSGELFF.

DNA for the CDR3: TGTGCCAGCAGCCAGGGACAGGGGCGCACCGGGGAGCTGTTTTTT. Translating it yields CASSQGQGRTGELFF. The J gene is TRBJ2-2, the V gene TRBV5-4, with TRBD1 matching over 10 bases. CDR1 is SGHNT, CDR2 YYREEE, per germline (reference sequence). There are 15 residues in the CDR3. V dropped 4 bases and J dropped 4; count of bases not matched to a gene: 4.

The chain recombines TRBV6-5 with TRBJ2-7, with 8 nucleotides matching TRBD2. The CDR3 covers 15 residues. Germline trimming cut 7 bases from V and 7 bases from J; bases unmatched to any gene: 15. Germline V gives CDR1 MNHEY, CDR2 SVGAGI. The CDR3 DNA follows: TGTGCCAGCACCGCTCAGGCGGGGGGTTTAAGTGAGCAGTACTTC. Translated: CASTAQAGGLSEQYF.

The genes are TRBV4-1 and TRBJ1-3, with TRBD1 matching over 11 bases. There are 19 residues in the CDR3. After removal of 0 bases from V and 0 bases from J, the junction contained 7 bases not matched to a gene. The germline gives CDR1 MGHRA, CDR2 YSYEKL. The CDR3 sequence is CASSQEGHGTGGSGNTIYF. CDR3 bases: TGCGCCAGCAGCCAAGAAGGACACGGGACAGGGGGCTCTGGAAACACCATATATTTT.

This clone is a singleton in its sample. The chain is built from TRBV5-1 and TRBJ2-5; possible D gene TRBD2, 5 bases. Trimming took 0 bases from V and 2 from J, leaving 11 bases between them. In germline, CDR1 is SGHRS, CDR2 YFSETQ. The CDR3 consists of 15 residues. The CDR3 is CASSLDLARQETQYF. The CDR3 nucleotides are TGCGCCAGCAGCTTGGATCTAGCTAGACAAGAGACCCAGTACTTC.

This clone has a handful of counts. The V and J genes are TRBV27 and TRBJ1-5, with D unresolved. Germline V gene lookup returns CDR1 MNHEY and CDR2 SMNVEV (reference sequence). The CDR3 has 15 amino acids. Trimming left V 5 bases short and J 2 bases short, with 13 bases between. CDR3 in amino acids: CASSLGVERNQPQHF. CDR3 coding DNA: TGTGCCAGCAGTCTCGGGGTCGAACGCAATCAGCCCCAGCATTTT.

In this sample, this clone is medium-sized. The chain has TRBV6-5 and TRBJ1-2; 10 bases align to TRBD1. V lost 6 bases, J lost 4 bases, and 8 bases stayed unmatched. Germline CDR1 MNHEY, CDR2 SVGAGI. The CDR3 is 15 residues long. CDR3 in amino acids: CASRPGTGETYGYTF. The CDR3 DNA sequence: TGTGCCAGCAGGCCAGGGACAGGGGAGACCTATGGCTACACCTTC.

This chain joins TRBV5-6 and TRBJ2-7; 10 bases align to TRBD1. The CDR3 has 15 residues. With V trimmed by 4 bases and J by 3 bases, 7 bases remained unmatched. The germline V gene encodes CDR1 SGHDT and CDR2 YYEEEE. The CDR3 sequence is CASSRAGQGFYEQYF. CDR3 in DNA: TGTGCCAGCAGCAGAGCGGGACAGGGGTTCTACGAGCAGTACTTC.